The 27 T cell receptor beta chains below all came from one sample that was sequenced in a study of blood T cell repertoires in COVID-19. Profiled with immunoSEQ multiplex PCR; TCRdb holds only in-frame clones, not every one. The sample records tens of thousands of clones, over 70% being singletons. Sample: peripheral blood. The source is a man between 45 and 60 years old with active COVID-19.

The chain has TRBV27 and TRBJ2-3; a weak D match, TRBD1 (5 bases). Between the trimmed V and J ends, which lost 1 base and 3 bases, there was a span of 14 bases. Germline V gene data show CDR1 as MNHEY and CDR2 as SMNVEV (reference sequence). The CDR3 runs to 16 residues. The CDR3, as DNA: TGTGCCAGCAGTTTATTATTAGGGGCTAGGACAGATACGCAGTATTTT. It is translated as CASSLLLGARTDTQYF.

As to this clone: Other DNA sequences from this sample encode an identical CDR3 as well. The chain is built from TRBV28 and TRBJ2-5, with TRBD2 matching over 8 bases. CDR1 and CDR2 from the germline V gene are MDHEN and SYDVKM. This CDR3 is 15 amino acids long. V lost 7 bases, J lost 1 base, and 8 bases stayed unmatched. CDR3 nucleotides: TGTGCCAGCACCCGGCTAGCGGGTTTCCAAGAGACCCAGTACTTC. Protein sequence: CASTRLAGFQETQYF. Based on the CDR3 plus reference TRBV28 and TRBJ2-5, the full variable domain is DVKVTQSSRYLVKRTGEKVFLECVQDMDHENMFWYRQDPGLGLRLIYFSYDVKMKEKGDIPEGYSVSREKKERFSLILESASTNQTSMYLCASTRLAGFQETQYFGPGTRLLVL.

V gene TRBV10-1 combines with J gene TRBJ2-7, with 7 bases matching TRBD1. The J segment lost 7 bases and the V segment lost 8 bases, leaving 5 bases of the junction unmatched. CDR3 size: 11 residues. Germline V lookup: CDR1 WNHNN, CDR2 SYGVQD (reference sequence). CDR3 DNA sequence: TGCGCCAGCCTAAGACAGGGAGAGCAGTACTTC. Translating gives CASLRQGEQYF.

The chain is built from TRBV5-1 and TRBJ2-7, with D perhaps matching TRBD1 (6 bases). The CDR3 length is 14 residues. The germline V and J ends were trimmed by 2 bases and 8 bases, with 17 bases remaining between them. CDR1 and CDR2 (germline): SGHRS, YFSETQ. The CDR3 DNA sequence: TGCGCCAGCAGCTTAGAGGGGCAGGGGACACAGCAGTACTTC. Protein sequence: CASSLEGQGTQQYF. The variable domain in full, with the rest retrieved from reference TRBV5-1 and TRBJ2-7, is KAGVTQTPRYLIKTRGQQVTLSCSPISGHRSVSWYQQTPGQGLQFLFEYFSETQRNKGNFPGRFSGRQFSNSRSEMNVSTLELGDSALYLCASSLEGQGTQQYFGPGTRLTVT.

The chain recombines TRBV2 with TRBJ2-2; no clear D. There are 13 residues in the CDR3. Trimming shortened V by 6 bases and J by 8 bases, and 13 bases separated the two germline ends. Germline lookup yields CDR1 SNHLY and CDR2 FYNNEI. The CDR3 sequence: CASSRLGSGELFF. Here the CDR3 DNA reads TGTGCCAGCAGCCGACTCGGCTCGGGGGAGCTGTTTTTT.

The chain recombines TRBV4-1 with TRBJ1-2; 7 nucleotides line up with TRBD1. V dropped 0 bases and J dropped 5; count of bases not matched to a gene: 3. This CDR3 is 14 amino acids long. Germline loops: CDR1 MGHRA, CDR2 YSYEKL. The CDR3 sequence: CASSQDPGGYGYTF. For the CDR3, the DNA is TGCGCCAGCAGCCAAGATCCAGGGGGGTATGGCTACACCTTC.

Only one count was recorded for this clone. V usage is TRBV7-2 and J usage is TRBJ2-7; the D gene is possibly TRBD2 (6 bases). Germline CDR1 SGHTA, CDR2 FQGNSA. Trimming shortened V by 5 bases and J by 0 bases, and 14 bases separated the two germline ends. This CDR3 comprises 15 residues. In nucleotides, the CDR3 is TGTGCCAGCAGCCTAGGGCGGGACCTCTCCTACGAGCAGTACTTC. Translating it yields CASSLGRDLSYEQYF.

The V call is TRBV6-5, the J call TRBJ1-2; D is unresolved. The germline gives CDR1 MNHEY, CDR2 SVGAGI. This CDR3 spans 16 amino acids. Trimming removed 0 bases at V and 7 bases at J, with 18 bases between. The CDR3 loop reads CASSYSRGVGLGGYTF. The DNA for the CDR3 is TGTGCCAGCAGTTACTCGCGGGGAGTAGGTCTTGGTGGCTACACCTTC.

The genes are TRBV28 and TRBJ1-2, with D unclear. The CDR3 runs 13 residues. Germline CDR1 is MDHEN and CDR2 is SYDVKM. V shed 6 bases and J shed 8 bases, with 16 bases lying between them. The CDR3 region is CASRPGEREGYTF. In DNA form, the CDR3 reads TGTGCCAGCAGGCCGGGAGAAAGGGAGGGCTACACCTTC.

CDR3 DNA sequence: TGTGCCACCAGTGATTTGGCTAGCGGGAGAATCGGCACAGATACGCAGTATTTT. It encodes CATSDLASGRIGTDTQYF. V usage is TRBV24-1 and J usage is TRBJ2-3, with 10 bases identical to TRBD2. V lost 0 bases and J lost 1; bases outside the gene matches: 6. The CDR3 sequence is 18 residues long. Germline CDR1 and CDR2: KGHDR and SFDVKD.

The rearrangement uses TRBV14 and TRBJ2-3; D is uncertain. The germline CDR1 and CDR2 sequences are SGHDN and FVKESK. There are 12 residues in the CDR3. V was shortened by 1 base and J by 8 bases, with 7 bases between the two germline ends. This chain's CDR3 is CASSQGARTQYF. Here the CDR3 DNA reads TGTGCCAGCAGCCAAGGGGCCCGTACGCAGTATTTT.

The chain is built from TRBV4-3 and TRBJ2-7; a possible D gene is TRBD1 (6 bases). This CDR3 has 17 amino acids. The germline V gene encodes CDR1 LGHNA and CDR2 YSLEER. Trimming took off 4 bases at V and 2 bases at J, with 21 bases between the two ends. CDR3 loop: CASSLNWGQHQTYEQYF. The CDR3 region has the DNA TGCGCCAGCAGCCTAAATTGGGGGCAACACCAAACCTACGAGCAGTACTTC.

V is TRBV10-3 and J is TRBJ2-5; no reliable D call. This CDR3 contains 12 residues. Germline loops: CDR1 ENHRY, CDR2 SYGVKD. Trimming took 4 bases from V and 2 from J, leaving 5 bases between them. The CDR3 region has the DNA TGTGCCATCAGTGCCTTACAAGAGACCCAGTACTTC. Translated: CAISALQETQYF.

The chain recombines TRBV24-1 with TRBJ2-3; TRBD1 matches 7 bases. The V and J ends lost 3 bases and 0 bases, in that order; junction bases with no gene match: 8. This CDR3 region has 17 residues. The germline CDR1 and CDR2 sequences are KGHDR and SFDVKD. DNA of the CDR3: TGTGCCACCAGTGATCTTTTAGGGACAGAGAGCACAGATACGCAGTATTTT. It is translated as CATSDLLGTESTDTQYF.

The chain combines TRBV7-8 with TRBJ2-7; D gene ambiguous. The germline V gene has CDR1 SGHVS and CDR2 FQNEAQ. The CDR3 is 14 residues long. The V and J ends lost 2 bases and 0 bases respectively, with 8 bases between them. The CDR3 DNA follows: TGTGCCAGCAGCTTATCACAGAGCTCCTACGAGCAGTACTTC. Amino acid sequence: CASSLSQSSYEQYF.

In its sample, this clone was seen a few times. This chain joins TRBV6-2 or TRBV6-3 and TRBJ2-5, with 7 positions matching TRBD1. The V gene end was trimmed by 5 bases and the J gene end by 1 base; junction bases not matched to a gene: 10. The germline gives CDR1 MNHEY, CDR2 SVGEGT. The CDR3 sequence is 16 residues long. CDR3 region: CASSTAGTVFQETQYF. CDR3 in DNA: TGTGCCAGCAGTACTGCCGGGACAGTATTCCAAGAGACCCAGTACTTC.

The chain employs TRBV7-9 and TRBJ2-2; 7 bases are a match to TRBD2. After removal of 2 bases from V and 5 bases from J, the junction contained 11 bases not matched to a gene. CDR1 and CDR2 from the germline V gene are SEHNR and FQNEAQ (reference sequence). The CDR3 totals 17 residues. The CDR3 DNA reads as TGTGCCAGCAGCTTAATATGGTCGGGAGGTGATACCGGGGAGCTGTTTTTT. This sequence encodes CASSLIWSGGDTGELFF.

The chain couples TRBV5-1 to TRBJ2-7, with D possibly matching TRBD2 (5 bases). This CDR3 contains 13 residues. V lost 4 bases and J lost 2, with 10 bases in between. The germline CDR1 and CDR2 sequences are SGHRS and YFSETQ. The CDR3 here is CASSASGTYEQYF. In DNA form, the CDR3 reads TGCGCCAGCAGCGCAAGCGGTACCTACGAGCAGTACTTC.

V is TRBV28 and J is TRBJ1-5; tentative D call: TRBD1 (6 bases). Germline loops: CDR1 MDHEN, CDR2 SYDVKM. CDR3 length: 15 amino acids. Trimming shortened V by 4 bases and J by 4 bases, and 14 bases separated the two germline ends. The CDR3 protein is CASSSVQGPNQPQHF. The CDR3 DNA follows: TGTGCCAGCAGTTCAGTACAGGGCCCAAATCAGCCCCAGCATTTT.

V gene TRBV7-9 combines with J gene TRBJ1-1, with a weak D call TRBD1 (5 bases). Trimming took 4 bases from V and 1 from J, leaving 10 bases between them. This CDR3 region has 14 residues. Germline V lookup: CDR1 SEHNR, CDR2 FQNEAQ (reference sequence). This CDR3 is CASSWQGQNTEAFF. The CDR3, as DNA: TGTGCCAGCAGCTGGCAGGGTCAGAACACTGAAGCTTTCTTT.

The V and J genes are TRBV9 and TRBJ2-3; 10 nucleotides match TRBD2. Germline V CDR1 and CDR2: SGDLS, YYNGEE. J gave up 1 base and V 5 bases, and 4 bases lay outside the gene matches. The CDR3 spans 15 residues. CDR3: CASSLAGARTDTQYF. CDR3 in DNA: TGTGCCAGCAGTCTAGCGGGAGCCCGCACAGATACGCAGTATTTT.

The chain employs TRBV6-5 and TRBJ2-1, with 7 bases matching TRBD2. Germline V lookup: CDR1 MNHEY, CDR2 SVGAGI. The trim removed 5 bases at V and 7 bases at J, leaving 8 bases unmatched. The CDR3 covers 14 residues. In DNA form, the CDR3 reads TGTGCCAGCAGTCCCCGGACGGGAGGTAATGAGCAGTTCTTC. Protein sequence: CASSPRTGGNEQFF.

This rearrangement joins TRBV19 to TRBJ2-1; D remains unclear. V lost 2 bases to trimming and J lost 0 bases, with 5 bases between them. The germline gives CDR1 LNHDA, CDR2 SQIVND (reference sequence). The CDR3 runs 14 residues. CDR3 amino acids: CASSISGSYNEQFF. CDR3 nucleotides: TGTGCCAGTAGTATATCCGGCTCCTACAATGAGCAGTTCTTC.

This sequence joins TRBV4-3 and TRBJ2-2, with D possibly matching TRBD1 (5 bases). The ends were cut back, 0 bases at V and 4 bases at J, with 6 bases in the middle. The length of the CDR3 is 14 residues. The germline V gene has CDR1 LGHNA and CDR2 YSLEER. The CDR3 DNA sequence: TGCGCCAGCAGCCAAGACAGGGTCACCGGGGAGCTGTTTTTT. It is translated as CASSQDRVTGELFF.

The J gene is TRBJ2-5, the V gene TRBV28, with 11 nucleotides matching TRBD1. After removal of 4 bases from V and 6 bases from J, the junction contained 10 bases not matched to a gene. The germline V gene has CDR1 MDHEN and CDR2 SYDVKM. CDR3 length equals 16 residues. CDR3 amino acids: CASSSTRTGGRKTQYF. The CDR3, as DNA: TGTGCCAGCAGTTCTACCAGGACAGGGGGCCGGAAGACCCAGTACTTC.

The chain combines TRBV7-3 with TRBJ2-1; TRBD2 matches at 15 bases. With V trimmed by 5 bases and J by 9 bases, 2 bases remained unmatched. Germline-derived CDR1 and CDR2 are SGHTA and FQGTGA. CDR3 length: 14 amino acids. CDR3 protein: CASSRTSGRAEQFF. The DNA of the CDR3 is TGTGCCAGCAGCCGGACTAGCGGGAGGGCTGAGCAGTTCTTC.

The chain carries TRBV10-2 and TRBJ1-1; no clear D gene. The CDR3 consists of 14 residues. CDR1 WSHSY and CDR2 SAAADI come from the germline V gene. The V and J ends lost 4 bases and 4 bases respectively, with 13 bases between them. The CDR3 region has the DNA TGCGCCAGCAGTGTGGAGGGCAGAGGCACTGAAGCTTTCTTT. Its protein product is CASSVEGRGTEAFF.